This T cell receptor (beta chain) was retrieved from a study of blood T cell repertoires in COVID-19. Overall study: Specimens from acute and convalescent COVID-19 originated in the United States, Italy and Spain. PBMCs, B-cell-depleted T cells, or T cells were the source of the cDNA or gDNA that made up the material.

This CDR3 is built from 14 residues. Looked up from germline, CDR1 is SGDLS and CDR2 is YYNGEE. V lost 6 bases and J lost 4, with 16 bases in between. Original processing notes: Reference gene primer amplification gave estimated nucleated cell counts. The method was immunoSEQ multiplex PCR; TCRdb's version includes in-frame clones alone and lacks a portion of them. The V and J calls and clone size were taken over from that table, and D and trimming were inferred from the DNA. This sample yields about 190,000 clones, of which 80% to 85% are seen a single time; around 19% belongs to the top ten. The TCR comes from a human donor in a cohort sampled during active COVID-19. This sequence joins TRBV9 and TRBJ1-2, with D possibly TRBD1 on 5 matching bases. Input material: peripheral blood. CDR3 in amino acids: CASTWSGGAYGYTF. The CDR3 DNA reads TGTGCCAGCACCTGGTCGGGTGGGGCCTATGGCTACACCTTC.